This T cell receptor (beta chain) emerged from a study of blood T cell repertoires in COVID-19. The wider study: Acute and convalescent COVID-19 specimens originated in the United States, Italy and Spain. Sources were T cells, B-cell-depleted T cells, or PBMCs; the material itself was cDNA or gDNA.

The germline V gene encodes CDR1 MNHNS and CDR2 SASEGT. Trimming removed 2 bases at V and 14 bases at J, with 16 bases between. This CDR3 is 14 amino acids long. How the authors handled the data: Reference gene primers were amplified, and this amplification served to estimate nucleated cell counts. The assay was immunoSEQ multiplex PCR, and TCRdb's table has in-frame clones only and misses some. D and trimming come from the DNA, and the V and J calls and clone size come from that table. This table has fewer than 25,000 clones, about 87% appearing once. The chain is built from TRBV6-1 and TRBJ1-6; TRBD1 might be the D (6 bases). The TCR was taken from a human donor in a cohort sampled during active COVID-19. Specimen: peripheral blood. CDR3 loop: CASSERRGSQALHF. The DNA of the CDR3 is TGTGCCAGCAGTGAACGCAGGGGCTCTCAGGCCCTCCACTTT.